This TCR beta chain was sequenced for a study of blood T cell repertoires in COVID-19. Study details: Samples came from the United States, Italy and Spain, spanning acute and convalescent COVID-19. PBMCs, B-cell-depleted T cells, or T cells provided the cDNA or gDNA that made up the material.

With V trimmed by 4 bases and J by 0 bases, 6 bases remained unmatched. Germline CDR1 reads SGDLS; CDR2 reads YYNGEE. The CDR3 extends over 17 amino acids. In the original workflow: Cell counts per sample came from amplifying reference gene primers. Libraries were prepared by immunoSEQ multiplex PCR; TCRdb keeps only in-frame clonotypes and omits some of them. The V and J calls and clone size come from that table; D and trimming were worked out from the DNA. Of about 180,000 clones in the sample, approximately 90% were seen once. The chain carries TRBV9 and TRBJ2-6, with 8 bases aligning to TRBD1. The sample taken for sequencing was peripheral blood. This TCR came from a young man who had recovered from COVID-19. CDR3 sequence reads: CASSRTGLTSGANVLTF. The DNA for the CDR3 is TGTGCCAGCAGCCGGACAGGGCTAACCTCTGGGGCCAACGTCCTGACTTTC.